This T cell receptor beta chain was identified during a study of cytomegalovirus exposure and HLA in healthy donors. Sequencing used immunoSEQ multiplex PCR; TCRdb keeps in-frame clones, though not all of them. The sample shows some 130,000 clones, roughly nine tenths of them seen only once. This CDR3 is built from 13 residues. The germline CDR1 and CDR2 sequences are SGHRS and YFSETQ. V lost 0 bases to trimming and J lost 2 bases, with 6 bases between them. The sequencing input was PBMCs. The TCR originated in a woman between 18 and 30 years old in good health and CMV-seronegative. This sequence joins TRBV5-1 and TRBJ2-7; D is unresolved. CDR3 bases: TGCGCCAGCAGCTTGGGCGGAACCTACGAGCAGTACTTC. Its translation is CASSLGGTYEQYF.